These T cell receptor beta chains were read from a single sample in a study of cytomegalovirus exposure and HLA in healthy donors. Here immunoSEQ multiplex PCR was the method, and the copy in TCRdb shows in-frame clones only, minus some. There are fewer than 200,000 clones in the sample; about 75% occur only once, and over 1.1% lies in the top ten. The sample consisted of PBMCs. The receptor source for this set is a man between 18 and 29 years old in good health and CMV-seronegative. The CDR3 runs from the conserved cysteine through the conserved F or W. D genes are given only for firm matches. Part of the rows lack a size; the others show once, few, many or a class for expanded clones.

TRBJ2-1 | . | TRBD1 | TRBV7-8 | CASSPVTGTGSYNEQFF | TGTGCCAGCAGCCCCGTGACCGGGACAGGGTCCTACAATGAGCAGTTCTTC
TRBJ2-3 | . | TRBD2 | TRBV30 | CAWSVGLAGLTDTQYF | TGTGCCTGGAGTGTAGGCCTAGCGGGCCTCACAGATACGCAGTATTTT
TRBJ2-4 | . | TRBD1 | TRBV11-2 | CASSPSWTGGNIQYF | TGTGCCAGCAGCCCTTCCTGGACAGGGGGCAACATTCAGTACTTC
TRBJ1-2 | . | TRBD1 | TRBV9 | CASSVGTGEGGYTF | TGTGCCAGCAGCGTAGGGACAGGGGAGGGAGGCTACACCTTC
TRBJ2-1 | . | TRBD2 | TRBV10-2 | CASGGLGGEQFF | TGCGCCAGCGGGGGACTAGGGGGTGAGCAGTTCTTC
TRBJ2-7 | . | TRBD2 | TRBV11-2 | CASSLGHSGRAYEQYF | TGTGCCAGCAGCCTCGGGCATAGCGGGAGGGCCTACGAGCAGTACTTC
TRBJ2-5 | . | . | TRBV27 | CASSPIEVSQETQYF | TGTGCCAGCAGCCCTATCGAGGTTTCCCAAGAGACCCAGTACTTC
TRBJ2-3 | . | . | TRBV28 | CASSLGLAEPTDTQYF | TGTGCCAGCAGTTTGGGTTTAGCGGAGCCCACAGATACGCAGTATTTT
TRBJ2-3 | . | TRBD2 | TRBV27 | CASSPTFLAGTKDTQYF | TGTGCCAGCAGTCCGACGTTCCTAGCGGGAACGAAAGATACGCAGTATTTT
TRBJ2-1 | . | TRBD2 | TRBV15 | CATSRALWGGTPGNEQFF | TGTGCCACCAGCAGGGCCCTTTGGGGGGGGACCCCAGGGAATGAGCAGTTCTTC
TRBJ2-7 | . | TRBD1 | TRBV27 | CASRFSDRGLEQYF | TGTGCCAGCAGGTTTTCGGACAGGGGGCTCGAGCAGTACTTC
TRBJ2-7 | . | TRBD2 | TRBV7-2 | CASGLAGVGEQYF | TGTGCCAGCGGACTAGCGGGAGTGGGAGAGCAGTACTTC
TRBJ2-5 | . | . | TRBV19 | CASNGPGSGPRETQYF | TGTGCCAGTAACGGCCCTGGTAGCGGTCCAAGAGAGACCCAGTACTTC
TRBJ1-1 | . | TRBD1 | TRBV23-1 | CASSEPGTGGMGTEAFF | TGCGCCAGCAGCGAGCCCGGGACAGGGGGCATGGGCACTGAAGCTTTCTTT
TRBJ1-3 | few | . | TRBV7-2 | CASSSFFGARNTIYF | TGTGCCAGCAGCTCCTTTTTTGGGGCCCGAAACACCATATATTTT
TRBJ2-1 | . | TRBD2 | TRBV7-2 | CASSLGLADSYNEQFF | TGTGCCAGCAGCCTAGGACTAGCGGACTCCTACAATGAGCAGTTCTTC
TRBJ1-3 | few | . | TRBV11-2 | CASSLTGPPGNTIYF | TGTGCCAGCAGCTTAACTGGTCCACCTGGAAACACCATATATTTT
TRBJ2-7 | . | TRBD2 | TRBV7-2 | CASSYNVAGGSYEQYF | TGTGCCAGCAGTTATAACGTTGCGGGAGGGAGCTACGAGCAGTACTTC